The 18 T cell receptor beta chains below were found in one sample sequenced in a study of T cells in localized non-small cell lung cancer. This table comes from immunoSEQ multiplex PCR, and its TCRdb copy is limited to in-frame clones, with some not included. In the table there are 4,000 to 5,000 clones, 25% to 35% of which are singletons. The material sequenced was lung tumor tissue, taken before any cancer treatment. The receptor set was obtained from a man aged 35-69 years with stage II lung adenocarcinoma.

V and J are TRBV9 and TRBJ2-1; D tentatively reads TRBD1 or TRBD2 (7 bases each). V lost 3 bases and J 4 bases, leaving 11 bases between the germline ends. Germline V lookup: CDR1 SGDLS, CDR2 YYNGEE. This CDR3 comprises 14 residues. CDR3 nucleotides: TGTGCCAGCAGCGCGGGGGGACAGTACAATGAGCAGTTCTTC. Amino acids: CASSAGGQYNEQFF.

The rearrangement uses TRBV28 and TRBJ1-1, with a possible D match to TRBD1 (5 bases). The CDR3 totals 14 residues. CDR1 is MDHEN, CDR2 SYDVKM, per germline. V was trimmed by 8 bases and J by 11 bases, leaving 24 bases between them. The CDR3 coding sequence is TGTGCCAGCTCATCCACCGGGGGAGGCTTCTGGGCTTTCTTT. As protein: CASSSTGGGFWAFF.

This clone is a singleton in its sample. This chain uses TRBV18 with TRBJ2-2; D ambiguous. The CDR3 has 15 residues. With 2 bases removed from V and 0 bases from J, the gap between germline ends came to 7 bases. CDR1 is KGHSH, CDR2 LQKENI, per germline. CDR3 in amino acids: CASSPVWSNTGELFF. The CDR3 bases are TGTGCCAGCTCACCAGTGTGGTCGAACACCGGGGAGCTGTTTTTT.

This clone was picked up a small number of times. The chain joins TRBV19 to TRBJ1-3; D not certain. This CDR3 is 13 amino acids long. V was pared by 4 bases and J by 3 bases, with 7 bases between. The germline V gene encodes CDR1 LNHDA and CDR2 SQIVND (reference sequence). The DNA of the CDR3 is TGTGCCAGTAGTACCAACGTTGGAAACACCATATATTTT. This sequence encodes CASSTNVGNTIYF.

By frequency in the sample, this clone is medium-sized. The chain is built from TRBV6-8 and TRBJ2-1; the D gene is possibly TRBD2 (5 bases). CDR1 is MNHGY and CDR2 is SAAAGT in the germline V gene. V was shortened by 2 bases and J by 8 bases, with 10 bases between the two germline ends. The CDR3 covers 13 residues. The CDR3 bases are TGTGCCAGCAGTTACCAGGCGGAGGATGAGCAGTTCTTC. It codes for CASSYQAEDEQFF.

This clone came up many times. The CDR3: CASSFPGQGIGRNQPQHF. The CDR3 region has the DNA TGTGCCAGTTCATTTCCGGGACAGGGGATTGGTCGCAATCAGCCCCAGCATTTT. The chain carries TRBV10-3 and TRBJ1-5, with TRBD1 matching 10 bases. The V gene's germline CDR1 is ENHRY and CDR2 SYGVKD. The junction had 17 bases not matched to a gene; V was cut back by 10 bases and J by 2 bases. This CDR3 has 18 amino acids.

This clone was observed a handful of times. The V and J genes are TRBV6-8 and TRBJ1-5, with D perhaps TRBD1 (6 bases). The germline V gene encodes CDR1 MNHGY and CDR2 SAAAGT. The germline V and J ends were trimmed by 3 bases and 7 bases, with 16 bases remaining between them. This CDR3 has 15 residues. The CDR3 sequence: CASSYSQGNRQPQHF. The CDR3 region has the DNA TGTGCCAGCAGTTATTCTCAGGGGAATCGCCAGCCCCAGCATTTT.

The table lists this clone with a few counts. This chain joins TRBV7-5 and TRBJ2-3. TRBV7-5 represents a pseudogene. There are 14 residues in the CDR3. CDR3 nucleotide sequence: TGTGCCAGCAGCCCTCAGCCGAGAACAGATACGCAGTATTTT. Protein product: CASSPQPRTDTQYF.

CDR3 sequence (DNA): TGCAGCGTGGGGGCATCTGGAAACACCATATATTTT. It is translated as CSVGASGNTIYF. The rearrangement uses TRBV29-1 and TRBJ1-3; a weak D match, TRBD1 (6 bases). Germline CDR1 SQVTM, CDR2 ANQGSEA. Trimming stripped 6 bases from V and 1 base from J, with 7 bases between. The CDR3 runs 12 residues.

The rearrangement uses TRBV25-1 and TRBJ1-1; D unresolved. CDR3 size: 12 residues. Trimming took 2 bases from V and 7 from J, leaving 8 bases between them. The germline V gene has CDR1 MGHDK and CDR2 SYGVNS. The CDR3 loop is CASSERGNEAFF. DNA of the CDR3: TGTGCCAGCAGTGAACGAGGGAATGAAGCTTTCTTT.

There are a few counts of this clone. This rearrangement joins TRBV6-8 to TRBJ1-2, with D hard to call. Germline loops: CDR1 MNHGY, CDR2 SAAAGT. The CDR3 extends over 14 amino acids. Between the trimmed V and J ends, which lost 10 bases and 3 bases, there was a span of 18 bases. CDR3 nucleotide sequence: TGTGCCACCAACTCGGGCCAGGATGACTATGGCTACACCTTC. Protein sequence: CATNSGQDDYGYTF.

V usage is TRBV9 and J usage is TRBJ1-1; D not certain. The CDR3 contains 13 residues. V lost 0 bases and J lost 7, with 10 bases in between. The germline CDR1 and CDR2 sequences are SGDLS and YYNGEE. DNA for the CDR3: TGTGCCAGCAGCGTAGTTGGTTCCTTTGAAGCTTTCTTT. Protein: CASSVVGSFEAFF.

There are a few counts of this clone. The rearrangement uses TRBV19 and TRBJ2-2, with D maybe TRBD2 (6 bases). Germline V CDR1 and CDR2: LNHDA, SQIVND (reference sequence). The length of the CDR3 is 13 residues. The ends were cut back, 5 bases at V and 5 bases at J, with 9 bases in the middle. The CDR3 DNA follows: TGTGCCAGTAGTGACCGGGGGACCGGGGAGCTGTTTTTT. Its translation: CASSDRGTGELFF.

The chain carries TRBV11-3 and TRBJ1-2; 7 bases fit TRBD1. CDR1 SGHNT and CDR2 YENEEA come from the germline V gene. The CDR3 has 16 amino acids. Trimming cost V 3 bases and J 2 bases; bases outside gene matches: 9. The CDR3 region has the DNA TGTGCCAGCAGCTTGTGGGGGACAGCGATGAACTATGGCTACACCTTC. Translating it yields CASSLWGTAMNYGYTF.

The chain joins TRBV6-7 to TRBJ2-4, with 13 bases matching TRBD2. TRBV6-7 is labeled an ORF, and its function is uncertain. The CDR3 totals 16 residues. Losses at the gene ends were 4 bases for V and 6 bases for J; bases not matched to a gene: 6. The CDR3 DNA reads TGTGCCAGCAGTTCCCGGACTAGCGGGAGATCAAACATTCAGTACTTC. Protein: CASSSRTSGRSNIQYF.

The V call is TRBV25-1, the J call TRBJ1-1, with 8 bases that match TRBD1. There are 16 residues in the CDR3. CDR1 MGHDK and CDR2 SYGVNS come from the germline V gene. After removal of 3 bases from V and 4 bases from J, the junction contained 10 bases not matched to a gene. The CDR3 nucleotides are TGTGCCAGCAGTGACCATGGACAGGGAGTGGGCACTGAAGCTTTCTTT. Translation: CASSDHGQGVGTEAFF.

This clone is large within its sample. This chain joins TRBV4-1 and TRBJ2-7, with D possibly being TRBD1 (7 bases). The CDR3 length is 16 residues. Deletions cut 1 base from V and 7 bases from J, with 20 bases between. Germline CDR1 MGHRA, CDR2 YSYEKL. The CDR3 nucleotides are TGCGCCAGCAGCCAAGTTCACGGGGAGGACAGGATAGAGCAGTACTTC. It is translated as CASSQVHGEDRIEQYF.

This chain connects TRBV28 to TRBJ1-5, with 8 nucleotides matching TRBD1. Germline CDR1 reads MDHEN; CDR2 reads SYDVKM. With 2 bases clipped from V and 7 bases from J, the junction kept 1 base outside the gene matches. CDR3 length: 13 residues. CDR3 amino acids: CASSLTGGQPQHF. In DNA, the CDR3 is TGTGCCAGCAGTTTAACAGGGGGGCAGCCCCAGCATTTT. Variable domain in full (rest from reference TRBV28 and TRBJ1-5): DVKVTQSSRYLVKRTGEKVFLECVQDMDHENMFWYRQDPGLGLRLIYFSYDVKMKEKGDIPEGYSVSREKKERFSLILESASTNQTSMYLCASSLTGGQPQHFGDGTRLSIL.